The 13 T cell receptor beta chains below come from one sample, sequenced in a study of early T cells in non-severe SARS-CoV-2 infection. TCRdb re-derived calls from the 5' RACE reads in MiXCR, one entry per CDR3 protein. The data hold about 53,000 distinct CDR3 sequences, with roughly 12% observed a single time. The sequencing here drew on whole blood, taken at baseline. These receptors were obtained from an adult who was a healthcare worker with PCR-confirmed SARS-CoV-2 infection or an uninfected control (not recorded which).

V is TRBV7-9 and J is TRBJ2-7; 11 positions match TRBD2. CDR3 length equals 15 residues. The V and J ends lost 4 bases and 2 bases, in that order; junction bases with no gene match: 4. Germline V gene data show CDR1 as SEHNR and CDR2 as FQNEAQ (reference sequence). The CDR3 spells CASSSGLAGAYEQYF. CDR3 DNA: TGTGCCAGCAGCTCAGGACTAGCGGGTGCCTACGAGCAGTACTTC.

In its sample, this clonotype was seen a few times. The chain couples TRBV13 to TRBJ2-1, with D possibly matching TRBD2 (5 bases). The CDR3 totals 15 residues. Germline loops: CDR1 PRHDT, CDR2 FYEKMQ (reference sequence). Between the trimmed V and J ends, which lost 2 bases and 3 bases, there was a span of 11 bases. CDR3 nucleotide sequence: TGTGCCAGCAGCTTACTGGATCGGGACTACAATGAGCAGTTCTTC. This sequence encodes CASSLLDRDYNEQFF.

The gene calls are TRBV28 and TRBJ2-1; 10 nucleotides match TRBD2. CDR1 is MDHEN, CDR2 SYDVKM, per germline. The CDR3 covers 13 residues. V lost 5 bases and J lost 7; bases outside the gene matches: 2. DNA of the CDR3: TGTGCCAGCAGTGTTAGCGGGGGGAATGAGCAGTTCTTC. It encodes CASSVSGGNEQFF.

The genes are TRBV18 and TRBJ2-7; D gene ambiguous. There are 14 residues in the CDR3. Germline V lookup: CDR1 KGHSH, CDR2 LQKENI. V was cut by 2 bases and J by 0 bases, with 8 bases left in between. The CDR3 DNA is TGTGCCAGCTCACCAAACAGTAACTCCTACGAGCAGTACTTC. This sequence encodes CASSPNSNSYEQYF. The full variable domain, in which reference TRBV18 and TRBJ2-7 provide the parts outside the CDR3, is NAGVMQNPRHLVRRRGQEARLRCSPMKGHSHVYWYRQLPEEGLKFMVYLQKENIIDESGMPKERFSAEFPKEGPSILRIQQVVRGDSAAYFCASSPNSNSYEQYFGPGTRLTVT.

The sample holds many counts of this clonotype. The chain links TRBV7-2 to TRBJ2-7; 11 bases map to TRBD2. The V gene end was trimmed by 5 bases and the J gene end by 0 bases; junction bases not matched to a gene: 6. Germline V gene sequence: CDR1 SGHTA, CDR2 FQGNSA. CDR3 length: 16 residues. The CDR3 sequence: CASSIGLAGFSYEQYF. CDR3 coding DNA: TGTGCCAGCAGCATAGGACTAGCGGGTTTCTCCTACGAGCAGTACTTC.

This clonotype turned up a few times. The chain carries TRBV28 and TRBJ2-5; 7 bases align to TRBD1. CDR1 and CDR2 from the germline V gene are MDHEN and SYDVKM. The CDR3 runs 15 residues. Germline trimming cut 5 bases from V and 0 bases from J; bases unmatched to any gene: 6. The DNA of the CDR3 is TGTGCCAGCAGTCCGTACAGGGGACACCAAGAGACCCAGTACTTC. Protein product: CASSPYRGHQETQYF. Full variable domain (outside the CDR3, taken from reference TRBV28 and TRBJ2-5): DVKVTQSSRYLVKRTGEKVFLECVQDMDHENMFWYRQDPGLGLRLIYFSYDVKMKEKGDIPEGYSVSREKKERFSLILESASTNQTSMYLCASSPYRGHQETQYFGPGTRLLVL.

CDR3 loop: CASSLLGRSKNIQYF. As DNA, the CDR3 is TGTGCCAGCAGCCTCCTAGGGCGGTCCAAAAACATTCAGTACTTC. The chain links TRBV3-1 to TRBJ2-4, with unresolved D. CDR1 LGHDT and CDR2 YNNKEL come from the germline V gene (reference sequence). The V end lost 4 bases, the J end lost 2 bases, and 12 bases lay between the germline ends. There are 15 residues in the CDR3.

The table lists this clonotype with a few counts. This rearrangement joins TRBV5-8 to TRBJ2-1; D gene ambiguous. The germline gives CDR1 SGHTS, CDR2 YDEGEE. V was clipped by 2 bases and J by 7 bases, with 16 bases between them. This CDR3 comprises 15 residues. The CDR3 loop is CASSFILVTTNEQFF. CDR3 nucleotides: TGTGCCAGCAGCTTCATCCTAGTGACCACGAATGAGCAGTTCTTC.

CDR3 in amino acids: CASSPPLSGSPYEQYF. The CDR3 DNA is TGTGCCAGCTCACCACCGTTGAGCGGGAGCCCCTACGAGCAGTACTTC. This sequence joins TRBV18 and TRBJ2-7; the match to TRBD2 covers 8 bases. The germline V gene encodes CDR1 KGHSH and CDR2 LQKENI. This CDR3 region has 16 residues. V was clipped by 0 bases and J by 2 bases; unmatched bases: 6.

This clonotype was observed at least ten times. The chain uses TRBV7-9 and TRBJ2-1, with 7 bases that match TRBD2. CDR3 size: 15 residues. CDR1 SEHNR and CDR2 FQNEAQ come from the germline V gene (reference sequence). Losses at the gene ends were 3 bases for V and 3 bases for J; bases not matched to a gene: 5. The CDR3 nucleotides are TGTGCCAGCAGCTTGGCGGCTAGCGGCTACAATGAGCAGTTCTTC. This codes for CASSLAASGYNEQFF.

This clonotype is classed as medium-sized. The rearrangement joins TRBV7-2 to TRBJ1-2, with D unclear. CDR1 is SGHTA and CDR2 is FQGNSA in the germline V gene. The V end lost 5 bases, the J end lost 4 bases, and 11 bases lay between the germline ends. This CDR3 has 13 amino acids. CDR3 DNA sequence: TGTGCCAGCAGCCCGATCCCCTTCTATGGCTACACCTTC. It translates to CASSPIPFYGYTF.

This clonotype was seen repeatedly, ten times or more. The chain has TRBV19 and TRBJ2-4; D possibly corresponds to TRBD1 (7 bases). CDR3 length: 20 residues. CDR1 and CDR2 (germline): LNHDA, SQIVND (reference sequence). With 0 bases removed from V and 2 bases from J, the gap between germline ends came to 23 bases. The DNA of the CDR3 is TGTGCCAGTAGTATAGAGTGGAGACAGGGAGGAGGTAGATCCAAAAACATTCAGTACTTC. It yields the protein CASSIEWRQGGGRSKNIQYF. The full variable domain, its missing parts supplied by reference TRBV19 and TRBJ2-4, is DGGITQSPKYLFRKEGQNVTLSCEQNLNHDAMYWYRQDPGQGLRLIYYSQIVNDFQKGDIAEGYSVSREKKESFPLTVTSAQKNPTAFYLCASSIEWRQGGGRSKNIQYFGAGTRLSVL.

The rearrangement joins TRBV28 to TRBJ1-5; TRBD1 matches at 10 bases. The germline V gene has CDR1 MDHEN and CDR2 SYDVKM. CDR3 length equals 15 residues. J lost 4 bases, V lost 6 bases, and 6 bases had no gene match. This CDR3 is CASRRQGALNQPQHF. In DNA, the CDR3 is TGTGCCAGCAGGCGACAGGGGGCCCTTAATCAGCCCCAGCATTTT.